This T cell receptor beta chain comes out of a study of T cell responses to AZD1222 COVID-19 vaccine (dated by TCRdb to the early 2020s). Some background on the complete study: A total of 233 trial participants underwent TCR sequencing, of whom around 200 received two doses of AZD1222 and some 25 received two doses of the MenACWY control vaccine. Trial participants were enrolled by age into 18-55, 56-69 and 70-plus year subgroups, with approximately 150, 30 and 60 TCR-sequenced participants respectively.

Interpreted using the paper, the time point label stands for: baseline before first vaccination. The intended sense of this specimen's treatment or condition label: meningococcal conjugate vaccine given as trial control. Vaccinee samples came from UK trials COV001 and COV002, including a single-blind randomized controlled phase 2/3 trial of AZD1222 (ChAdOx1 nCoV-19) in healthy adults. For TCRbeta chain sequencing, PBMC samples from trial participants were taken at day 0 and at day 28 after the second dose. Concerning this clone: Its antigen is unknown. Per-nucleotide qualities are absent, and no much larger clonotype sits a single base away.

The CDR3 regions of human TCRbeta chains were analyzed by immunosequencing. Under the source paper's analysis protocol: TCRs in the repertoires were matched against a reference library of SARS-CoV-2-specific TCRs that had been generated with the MIRA antigen-specificity platform. Breadth meant the fraction of unique TCRs that were SARS-CoV-2-associated, whereas depth meant the fraction of total T cells that were SARS-CoV-2-associated. Using the MIRA data, each spike-specific TCR was mapped to the spike region that the TCR reacts to and placed in a CD4 or CD8 class. Log10-transformed breadth and depth values were compared by one-way ANOVA with Sidak's multiple comparisons tests. Imported from immuneACCESS, the table was reduced by TCRdb to in-frame sequences with V and J called. These copies leave out some clones; in studies compared against another copy, an unresolved V gene accounts for under half, and the cause of the remainder is not known. D and trimming were read from the DNA, whereas the V and J calls and clone size are those reported in that table. The sample table contains about 130,000 clones; only one count was recorded for roughly 87% of them. The ten largest clones represent less than 4.5% of the sample.

The study at large found these results: Most participants were white British and females outnumbered males, and the authors suggested that clonal diversity may have been underestimated. Reportedly, almost half of the unique spike-specific TCRs recognized epitopes lying outside the regions that are mutated in the B.1.351 and B.1.1.7 variants. In the small 56-69-year group, the increase in depth fell short of significance, most likely because of low power. Because no day 14 peak-response samples were available, repertoires were characterized only after the peak T cell response. The whole spike protein was spanned by vaccine-associated CD4 TCRs, and dominant responses were seen in regions 160-218 and 743-854. Conclusions about previously exposed vaccinees are limited, since just six AZD1222 recipients were seropositive for SARS-CoV-2 at baseline. A significant rise in spike-specific TCR breadth and depth was observed after two AZD1222 doses relative to day 0 and relative to MenACWY recipients.

The CDR3 spans 14 residues, from the cysteine through the phenylalanine. Just CDR3 DNA is preserved here, 42 bases in frame from base 1. The germline V gene specifies ENHRY as CDR1 and SYGVKD as CDR2. V loses 6 bases at its end and J loses 5 bases; junction bases beyond the gene matches: 2. This receptor was obtained from an adult in good health. Recombination linked TRBV10-3 to TRBJ1-6, with 9 junctional bases fitting TRBD1. The sample consisted of peripheral blood, taken on day 0 of MenACWY control vaccination. The nucleotides are TGTGCCATCAGACAGGGGGCCGATAATTCACCCCTCCACTTT. Translation gives CAIRQGADNSPLHF.